One sample yielded the 30 T cell receptor beta chains listed below, sequenced in a study of T cells expressing NK-cell markers (dated by TCRdb to between 2020 and 2021). The library was obtained by 5' RACE. The instrument given in TCRdb is Illumina HiSeq 2000. Following TCRdb reprocessing, every CDR3 protein sequence forms one entry, and DNA is not provided. The sample table holds tens of thousands of distinct CDR3 sequences. The ten largest clonotypes hold 50% to 75% of the sample. Sequencing input: blood T cells: a sorted CD56 or NKG2C T cell subset, CD4+ or CD8+ T cells, or bulk PBMC T cells (not recorded which). The source of these receptors is a woman aged 18 to 69 in good health.

CDR3 amino acids: CASSIRTAENTEAFF. The V call is TRBV27, the J call TRBJ1-1. Germline V gene data show CDR1 as MNHEY and CDR2 as SMNVEV (reference sequence). The CDR3 totals 15 residues.

The rearrangement links TRBV28 to TRBJ1-5; TCRdb designates TRBD1, a call that cannot be tested without DNA. CDR1 is MDHEN, CDR2 SYDVKM, per germline. This CDR3 has 18 residues. The CDR3 is CASRRFGREGGYNQPQHF.

The chain employs TRBV7-8 and TRBJ2-3. Germline V lookup: CDR1 SGHVS, CDR2 FQNEAQ. CDR3 length: 14 amino acids. CDR3: CASSLGSLTDTQYF.

This chain connects TRBV7-9 to TRBJ2-7; as DNA is missing, the TRBD2 call by TCRdb cannot be tested. CDR3 length equals 16 residues. Germline CDR1 and CDR2: SEHNR and FQNEAQ (reference sequence). The chain's CDR3 is CASSFAGRAGTYEQYF.

V is TRBV5-4 and J is TRBJ2-7; TCRdb indicates TRBD1, and absent DNA this call remains unverified. Germline CDR1 SGHNT, CDR2 YYREEE (reference sequence). The CDR3 contains 15 residues. CDR3 sequence: CASSLAGARTYEQYF.

The chain couples TRBV20-1 to TRBJ2-7. This CDR3 has 14 residues. Germline CDR1 reads DFQATT; CDR2 reads SNEGSKA (reference sequence). Here the CDR3 reads CSARLGRNSYEQYF.

CDR3 loop: CSATEDRYPTPLHF. The chain joins TRBV20-1 to TRBJ1-6; TCRdb names TRBD1, which stays unverified in the absence of DNA. The CDR3 has 14 residues. Germline-derived CDR1 and CDR2 are DFQATT and SNEGSKA (reference sequence).

The rearrangement joins TRBV7-3 to TRBJ2-5. Germline V gene lookup returns CDR1 SGHTA and CDR2 FQGTGA. CDR3 size: 15 residues. The CDR3 region is CASRLTGSALETQYF.

The chain uses TRBV6-1 and TRBJ2-3; TCRdb picks TRBD1, but there is no DNA to check that call. There are 16 residues in the CDR3. The germline V gene has CDR1 MNHNS and CDR2 SASEGT. Here the CDR3 reads CASSPDEGESGDTQYF.

The V and J genes are TRBV15 and TRBJ2-5; TCRdb picks TRBD1, but there is no DNA to check that call. Germline CDR1 LNHNV, CDR2 YYDKDF (reference sequence). The CDR3 has 14 residues. CDR3 amino acids: CATSRTGWKETQYF.

The chain combines TRBV7-9 with TRBJ1-1. CDR1 and CDR2 (germline): SEHNR, FQNEAQ (reference sequence). This CDR3 spans 15 amino acids. CDR3: CASSLVVGMNTEAFF.

V usage is TRBV12-3 or TRBV12-4 and J usage is TRBJ1-2; the D gene TCRdb calls, TRBD1, cannot be checked with no DNA. CDR3 length equals 14 residues. The CDR3 loop is CASRLGQGNYGYTF.

The chain employs TRBV20-1 and TRBJ2-3; without DNA, the TCRdb call of TRBD1 cannot be checked. CDR3 length: 15 amino acids. CDR1 and CDR2 (germline): DFQATT, SNEGSKA (reference sequence). The CDR3 reads CSAPRQGERLDTQYF.

This chain uses TRBV2 with TRBJ1-5; lacking DNA, the TRBD1 call made by TCRdb goes unchecked. Germline V gene data show CDR1 as SNHLY and CDR2 as FYNNEI. The CDR3 runs 16 residues. The CDR3 loop is CASSRTGGGRNQPQHF.

The CDR3 region is CASSPPPGRNTGELFF. V is TRBV12-3 or TRBV12-4 and J is TRBJ2-2; checking the TCRdb D call of TRBD1 is not possible without DNA. The CDR3 has 16 amino acids.

This chain uses TRBV6-5 with TRBJ2-5; the D call of TRBD2 rests on TCRdb alone, since no DNA is present to check it. The germline V gene encodes CDR1 MNHEY and CDR2 SVGAGI. This CDR3 region has 14 residues. The CDR3 is CASSYGAGAETQYF.

The chain is built from TRBV19 and TRBJ2-4. Looked up from germline, CDR1 is LNHDA and CDR2 is SQIVND (reference sequence). The CDR3 loop spans 13 amino acids. CDR3 amino acids: CASSMVNRNIQYF. The full variable domain, its missing parts supplied by reference TRBV19 and TRBJ2-4, is DGGITQSPKYLFRKEGQNVTLSCEQNLNHDAMYWYRQDPGQGLRLIYYSQIVNDFQKGDIAEGYSVSREKKESFPLTVTSAQKNPTAFYLCASSMVNRNIQYFGAGTRLSVL.

Here the CDR3 reads CASSPLGVRTDTQYF. This chain joins TRBV7-9 and TRBJ2-3; TCRdb designates TRBD1, a call that cannot be tested without DNA. The CDR3 spans 15 residues. Germline V gene sequence: CDR1 SEHNR, CDR2 FQNEAQ (reference sequence).

The V and J genes are TRBV29-1 and TRBJ2-3; TCRdb picks TRBD2, but there is no DNA to check that call. Germline CDR1 is SQVTM and CDR2 is ANQGSEA. The CDR3 has 17 amino acids. The CDR3 sequence: CSVDPQREGISTDTQYF.

The genes are TRBV27 and TRBJ2-2; no DNA is available, so the TRBD1 call from TCRdb remains unchecked. CDR3 length: 12 amino acids. The germline gives CDR1 MNHEY, CDR2 SMNVEV (reference sequence). The CDR3: CASRGRAGELFF.

This chain connects TRBV28 to TRBJ1-1; there is no DNA to check the TCRdb D call of TRBD1. This CDR3 contains 16 residues. Germline CDR1 and CDR2: MDHEN and SYDVKM. This CDR3 is CASSLLWETANTEAFF.

CDR3 in amino acids: CASQFGQGDGKTQYF. The chain combines TRBV6-5 with TRBJ2-5; TCRdb indicates TRBD1, and absent DNA this call remains unverified. Germline-derived CDR1 and CDR2 are MNHEY and SVGAGI. CDR3 length: 15 residues.

The chain recombines TRBV6-2 or TRBV6-3 with TRBJ1-1; TCRdb lists TRBD1, though no DNA is available to test this call. Germline loops: CDR1 MNHEY, CDR2 SVGEGT. The CDR3 spans 13 residues. CDR3 sequence reads: CASSYSGPGLAFF.

V is TRBV6-2 or TRBV6-3 and J is TRBJ2-7; absent DNA, TCRdb's TRBD1 call cannot be checked. Germline V lookup: CDR1 MNHEY, CDR2 SVGEGT. This CDR3 spans 13 amino acids. The CDR3 here is CASGRSGQGEQYF.

The chain joins TRBV7-6 to TRBJ2-7; the TCRdb call, TRBD2, lacks DNA for checking. In germline, CDR1 is SGHVS, CDR2 FNYEAQ. The CDR3 runs 15 residues. The CDR3 reads CASSLLGLADYEQYF.

This chain links TRBV27 with TRBJ1-2; TCRdb outputs TRBD1, but without DNA this stays unchecked. CDR1 and CDR2 from the germline V gene are MNHEY and SMNVEV (reference sequence). The length of the CDR3 is 15 residues. This CDR3 is CASSLSPDRVYGYTF.

The chain couples TRBV27 to TRBJ2-1; TCRdb gives TRBD2 as the D gene, but with no DNA this cannot be confirmed. The CDR3 has 13 amino acids. The germline V gene encodes CDR1 MNHEY and CDR2 SMNVEV (reference sequence). CDR3 region: CASSLSLDNEQFF.

The V gene is TRBV6-6, the J gene TRBJ2-7; the TCRdb D gene call, TRBD1, has no DNA to confirm it. The CDR3 runs to 12 residues. Germline CDR1 reads MNHNY; CDR2 reads SVGAGI (reference sequence). The CDR3 sequence: CASRQGLNEQYF.

The chain uses TRBV7-9 and TRBJ1-1; without DNA, the TCRdb call of TRBD1 cannot be checked. Germline V gene data show CDR1 as SEHNR and CDR2 as FQNEAQ (reference sequence). This CDR3 has 16 amino acids. This CDR3 is CASSSNRGSANTEAFF. The full variable domain, in which reference TRBV7-9 and TRBJ1-1 provide the parts outside the CDR3, is DTGVSQNPRHKITKRGQNVTFRCDPISEHNRLYWYRQTLGQGPEFLTYFQNEAQLEKSRLLSDRFSAERPKGSFSTLEIQRTEQGDSAMYLCASSSNRGSANTEAFFGQGTRLTVV.

CDR3 protein: CASSSSFNYEQYF. J is TRBJ2-7 and V is TRBV7-7. From germline, CDR1 is SSHAT and CDR2 FNYEAQ (reference sequence). The length of the CDR3 is 13 residues.